Given below is one T cell receptor beta chain in context. This record belongs to a study of identical twins. Each CDR3 protein gets one entry after TCRdb re-called the 5' RACE reads with MiXCR. This table has 1.5 million to 2 million distinct CDR3 sequences, around a third appearing once. Germline assignment: CDR1 SGHRS and CDR2 YFSETQ. The CDR3 covers 18 residues. V was pared by 1 base and J by 0 bases, with 17 bases between. Sequences were obtained from cord blood. The chain couples TRBV5-1 to TRBJ2-1; D perhaps matches TRBD2 (5 bases). The sequence was obtained from a newborn girl in good health. Here the CDR3 reads CASSLFPTEGSSYNEQFF. CDR3 nucleotides: TGCGCCAGCAGCTTGTTCCCGACTGAGGGAAGCTCCTACAATGAGCAGTTCTTC.